Shown below are 27 T cell receptor beta chains from a single sample sequenced in a study of T cell responses to AZD1222 COVID-19 vaccine. Using immunoSEQ multiplex PCR, the repertoire was profiled, and TCRdb retains in-frame clones only, with some absent. The sample shows 100,000 or so clones, about 88% of them seen only once. This specimen consisted of peripheral blood, obtained on day 0 of AZD1222 vaccination. The receptors were gathered from an adult in good health.

This sequence joins TRBV30 and TRBJ1-4; D gene unclear. Germline V gene lookup returns CDR1 GTSNPN and CDR2 SVGIG (reference sequence). V lost 0 bases to trimming and J lost 6 bases, with 17 bases between them. The CDR3 spans 16 residues. CDR3 protein: CAWSVGGEGSYEKLFF. CDR3 in DNA: TGTGCCTGGAGTGTAGGCGGGGAGGGTAGTTATGAAAAACTGTTTTTT.

This chain connects TRBV7-2 to TRBJ1-4, with TRBD1 identical over 7 bases. Trimming cost V 4 bases and J 2 bases; bases outside gene matches: 4. The CDR3 covers 15 residues. Germline V gives CDR1 SGHTA, CDR2 FQGNSA. The chain's CDR3 is CASSSQGGTNEKLFF. In DNA, the CDR3 is TGTGCCAGCAGCTCCCAGGGGGGGACTAATGAAAAACTGTTTTTT. Using reference TRBV7-2 and TRBJ1-4 for the parts outside the CDR3, the full variable domain is GAGVSQSPSNKVTEKGKDVELRCDPISGHTALYWYRQSLGQGLEFLIYFQGNSAPDKSGLPSDRFSAERTGGSVSTLTIQRTQQEDSAVYLCASSSQGGTNEKLFFGSGTQLSVL.

V and J are TRBV5-4 and TRBJ1-3, with D perhaps matching TRBD1 (6 bases). Germline-derived CDR1 and CDR2 are SGHNT and YYREEE (reference sequence). V dropped 9 bases and J dropped 0 bases, with 13 bases sitting between them. This CDR3 is built from 14 residues. The CDR3 bases are TGTGCCATGAAGGACAGTTACTCTGGAAACACCATATATTTT. Amino acids: CAMKDSYSGNTIYF. Drawing the rest from reference TRBV5-4 and TRBJ1-3, the complete variable domain is ETGVTQSPTHLIKTRGQQVTLRCSSQSGHNTVSWYQQALGQGPQFIFQYYREEENGRGNFPPRFSGLQFPNYSSELNVNALELDDSALYLCAMKDSYSGNTIYFGEGSWLTVV.

This chain links TRBV19 with TRBJ1-1, with TRBD1 as a possible D gene (6 bases). V lost 2 bases and J 0 bases, leaving 10 bases between the germline ends. Germline CDR1 reads LNHDA; CDR2 reads SQIVND (reference sequence). CDR3 length: 15 residues. The CDR3 loop is CASSIQGTMNTEAFF. CDR3 coding DNA: TGTGCCAGTAGTATACAGGGGACGATGAACACTGAAGCTTTCTTT. Supplemented by reference TRBV19 and TRBJ1-1, the full variable domain reads DGGITQSPKYLFRKEGQNVTLSCEQNLNHDAMYWYRQDPGQGLRLIYYSQIVNDFQKGDIAEGYSVSREKKESFPLTVTSAQKNPTAFYLCASSIQGTMNTEAFFGQGTRLTVV.

The chain couples TRBV11-3 to TRBJ2-1; TRBD2 matches at 10 bases. Trimming took 5 bases from V and 3 from J; bases not matched to a gene: 4. Looked up from germline, CDR1 is SGHNT and CDR2 is YENEEA. The CDR3 is 15 residues long. The chain's CDR3 is CASSASSGGYNEQFF. The CDR3 coding sequence is TGTGCCAGCAGCGCATCTAGCGGGGGCTACAATGAGCAGTTCTTC.

CDR3 in amino acids: CASRQGDATNEKLFF. CDR3 bases: TGTGCCAGCAGACAGGGGGACGCAACTAATGAAAAACTGTTTTTT. The rearrangement uses TRBV2 and TRBJ1-4; TRBD1 matches 8 bases. This CDR3 is built from 15 residues. Germline values: CDR1 SNHLY, CDR2 FYNNEI. V lost 6 bases, J lost 0 bases, and 3 bases stayed unmatched.

This chain uses TRBV5-4 with TRBJ2-1, with D perhaps matching TRBD2 (6 bases). The ends were cut back, 1 base at V and 3 bases at J, with 11 bases in the middle. The CDR3 runs to 15 residues. Germline V lookup: CDR1 SGHNT, CDR2 YYREEE (reference sequence). The CDR3 DNA is TGTGCCAGCAGCTTGAGTCGGGGGAACTACAATGAGCAGTTCTTC. Amino acid sequence: CASSLSRGNYNEQFF.

V is TRBV6-5 and J is TRBJ1-1, with D maybe TRBD1 (5 bases). V was clipped by 11 bases and J by 3 bases, with 16 bases between them. The CDR3 sequence is 13 residues long. CDR1 and CDR2 (germline): MNHEY, SVGAGI. For the CDR3, the DNA is TGTGCCGTTTACCGGGACTTGGACACTGAAGCTTTCTTT. Translation: CAVYRDLDTEAFF.

The J gene is TRBJ2-3, the V gene TRBV24-1; the D is unclear. The CDR3 has 18 amino acids. V was clipped by 3 bases and J by 0 bases, with 18 bases between them. Per germline, CDR1 KGHDR and CDR2 SFDVKD. CDR3 bases: TGTGCCACCAGTGATCCAACCTTCTCAGGTACTAGCACAGATACGCAGTATTTT. Its translation is CATSDPTFSGTSTDTQYF.

V gene TRBV19 combines with J gene TRBJ1-3; TRBD1 aligns across 7 bases. This CDR3 region has 16 residues. Germline CDR1 is LNHDA and CDR2 is SQIVND (reference sequence). V dropped 5 bases and J dropped 4; count of bases not matched to a gene: 11. CDR3 residues: CASSVRGGADGNTIYF. The CDR3 DNA reads as TGTGCCAGTAGTGTCCGAGGGGGCGCAGACGGAAACACCATATATTTT.

The rearrangement joins TRBV27 to TRBJ1-6; tentative D call: TRBD1 (5 bases). CDR1 is MNHEY, CDR2 SMNVEV, per germline (reference sequence). Trimming stripped 9 bases from V and 7 bases from J, with 19 bases between. CDR3 length: 15 amino acids. Here the CDR3 reads CASTARGGSNSPLHF. The CDR3, as DNA: TGTGCCAGTACTGCCCGTGGGGGGTCCAATTCACCCCTCCACTTT.

This chain uses TRBV5-6 with TRBJ2-7, with D possibly matching TRBD1 (5 bases). V shed 3 bases and J shed 4 bases, with 20 bases lying between them. CDR1 and CDR2 (germline): SGHDT, YYEEEE. The length of the CDR3 is 16 residues. For the CDR3, the DNA is TGTGCCAGCAGCTCGCTCTTTGAGACAGACAATTACGAGCAGTACTTC. It translates to CASSSLFETDNYEQYF.

The V gene is TRBV28, the J gene TRBJ2-1, with D possibly called TRBD1 or TRBD2 (6 bases each). V was cut by 6 bases and J by 0 bases, with 15 bases left in between. The CDR3 is made up of 16 amino acids. Germline V CDR1 and CDR2: MDHEN, SYDVKM. This CDR3 reads CASREGVPSSYNEQFF. Written as DNA, the CDR3 is TGTGCCAGCAGGGAGGGGGTCCCTAGCTCCTACAATGAGCAGTTCTTC.

The chain recombines TRBV5-1 with TRBJ1-4, with 7 bases identical to TRBD1. This CDR3 has 15 residues. The J segment lost 6 bases and the V segment lost 2 bases, leaving 7 bases of the junction unmatched. The germline CDR1 and CDR2 sequences are SGHRS and YFSETQ. This CDR3 is CASSFRRGQDEKLFF. In nucleotides, the CDR3 is TGCGCCAGCAGCTTTAGGAGGGGGCAGGATGAAAAACTGTTTTTT.

The chain links TRBV18 to TRBJ2-3; TRBD2 aligns across 8 bases. Unmatched junction bases numbered 11, after V lost 2 bases and J lost 1 base. The V gene's germline CDR1 is KGHSH and CDR2 LQKENI. The CDR3 length is 18 residues. The DNA for the CDR3 is TGTGCCAGCTCACCATGGGTCAGAACGGGAGGGGGCACAGATACGCAGTATTTT. Its translation: CASSPWVRTGGGTDTQYF.

V is TRBV28 and J is TRBJ1-5; D possibly corresponds to TRBD1 (5 bases). CDR1 MDHEN and CDR2 SYDVKM come from the germline V gene. The CDR3 has 15 amino acids. V was shortened by 7 bases and J by 5 bases, with 18 bases between the two germline ends. The CDR3 DNA sequence: TGTGCCAGCACCCAGGGTCCAGACAGATATCAGCCCCAGCATTTT. Translation: CASTQGPDRYQPQHF.

J is TRBJ2-5 and V is TRBV7-9; 11 bases map to TRBD1. Germline V CDR1 and CDR2: SEHNR, FQNEAQ (reference sequence). Trimming took 4 bases from V and 7 from J; bases not matched to a gene: 5. The CDR3 has 14 amino acids. The CDR3, as DNA: TGTGCCAGCAGCTCACCCGGGACAGGGGGGACCCAGTACTTC. Its protein is CASSSPGTGGTQYF.

The chain links TRBV28 to TRBJ2-1; no reliable D call. This CDR3 region has 11 residues. Trimming pared 5 bases from V and 4 bases from J, leaving 3 bases between. Germline CDR1 MDHEN, CDR2 SYDVKM. This chain's CDR3 is CASSPYNEQFF. As DNA, the CDR3 is TGTGCCAGCAGTCCGTACAATGAGCAGTTCTTC. Full variable domain (missing parts from reference TRBV28 and TRBJ2-1): DVKVTQSSRYLVKRTGEKVFLECVQDMDHENMFWYRQDPGLGLRLIYFSYDVKMKEKGDIPEGYSVSREKKERFSLILESASTNQTSMYLCASSPYNEQFFGPGTRLTVL.

The genes are TRBV3-1 (or the pseudogene TRBV3-2) and TRBJ1-1, with D possibly TRBD1 on 5 matching bases. The germline CDR1 and CDR2 sequences are LGHDT and YNNKEL (reference sequence). This CDR3 comprises 15 residues. Trimming shortened V by 3 bases and J by 6 bases, and 17 bases separated the two germline ends. The CDR3 loop reads CASSQRPGAPSEAFF. As DNA, the CDR3 is TGTGCCAGCAGCCAGAGGCCCGGGGCCCCTTCTGAAGCTTTCTTT.

The chain recombines TRBV6-2 or TRBV6-3 with TRBJ1-2; TRBD1 matches at 7 bases. The CDR3 sequence is 13 residues long. The germline CDR1 and CDR2 sequences are MNHEY and SVGEGT. The junction had 3 bases not matched to a gene; V was cut back by 4 bases and J by 4 bases. The CDR3 region has the DNA TGTGCCAGCAGTTCCCGACAGGGCTATGGCTACACCTTC. Amino acids: CASSSRQGYGYTF.

J is TRBJ1-5 and V is TRBV10-3; tentatively, D is TRBD1 (6 bases). The germline CDR1 and CDR2 sequences are ENHRY and SYGVKD. There are 15 residues in the CDR3. Trimming took 5 bases from V and 5 from J, leaving 16 bases between them. For the CDR3, the DNA is TGTGCCATCAGTTCCCCGGGGGGGGCGCATCAGCCCCAGCATTTT. Its translation: CAISSPGGAHQPQHF.

CDR3 bases: TGTGCCAGCAGCCCAGGACTCTCCAGTGATGAGCAGTTCTTC. Translated: CASSPGLSSDEQFF. The gene calls are TRBV3-1 (or the pseudogene TRBV3-2) and TRBJ2-1; maybe TRBD2 (5 bases). The germline V gene encodes CDR1 LGHDT and CDR2 YNNKEL (reference sequence). Trimming took off 4 bases at V and 8 bases at J, with 15 bases between the two ends. This CDR3 is built from 14 residues.

A single count supports this clone. This sequence joins TRBV11-3 and TRBJ2-1; 8 bases match TRBD1. J was trimmed by 1 base and V by 1 base; bases with no gene match: 0. The CDR3 loop spans 15 amino acids. Per germline, CDR1 SGHNT and CDR2 YENEEA. CDR3 DNA: TGTGCCAGCAGCTTAGGGACAGGGTCCTACAATGAGCAGTTCTTC. Translating gives CASSLGTGSYNEQFF.

This rearrangement joins TRBV19 to TRBJ2-7, with 10 bases aligning to TRBD1. CDR3 length: 15 residues. Per the germline V gene, CDR1 is LNHDA and CDR2 is SQIVND (reference sequence). The V gene end was trimmed by 2 bases and the J gene end by 5 bases; junction bases not matched to a gene: 6. CDR3 sequence reads: CASSILWTGGDEQYF. In DNA form, the CDR3 reads TGTGCCAGTAGTATATTATGGACAGGGGGGGACGAGCAGTACTTC.

The chain couples TRBV27 to TRBJ1-3; unclear D gene. Germline V gene sequence: CDR1 MNHEY, CDR2 SMNVEV (reference sequence). This CDR3 region has 13 residues. The V end was cut by 7 bases, the J end by 0 bases, with 7 bases between. In DNA form, the CDR3 reads TGTGCCAGCATAGGTCTCTCTGGAAACACCATATATTTT. Translating it yields CASIGLSGNTIYF.

The chain carries TRBV7-2 and TRBJ2-7, with D unclear. CDR3 size: 13 residues. The V gene lost 4 bases and the J gene lost 0 bases, with 7 bases spanning the gap. CDR1 SGHTA and CDR2 FQGNSA come from the germline V gene. CDR3 protein: CASSSGLSYEQYF. The CDR3 DNA sequence: TGTGCCAGCAGCTCGGGCCTCTCCTACGAGCAGTACTTC.

With respect to this clone: The sample contains more than one DNA sequence encoding this CDR3. The rearrangement links TRBV5-1 to TRBJ2-1, with 10 bases matching TRBD2. V trimming: 1 base; J trimming: 4 bases; junction bases outside the gene matches: 2. The CDR3 covers 15 residues. Looked up from germline, CDR1 is SGHRS and CDR2 is YFSETQ. CDR3 loop: CASSLTSGVYNEQFF. In DNA form, the CDR3 reads TGCGCCAGCAGCTTGACTAGCGGGGTGTACAATGAGCAGTTCTTC.